This T cell receptor beta chain was retrieved from a study of post-analysis software for immune sequencing data. Study overall: Disease courses included relapsing-remitting, secondary progressive and progressive-relapsing multiple sclerosis.

The CDR3 loop spans 11 amino acids. V was shortened by 8 bases and J by 2 bases, with 5 bases between the two germline ends. Germline CDR1 is SEHNR and CDR2 is FQNEAQ (reference sequence). Libraries were made from TCR beta cDNA, and they carried unique molecular identifiers. In TCRdb, the PCR reads were re-called with MiXCR into one record per CDR3 protein. This repertoire shows roughly 570,000 distinct CDR3 sequences, around 36% found once; its top ten account for 4.5% to 7.5%. Study-wide results and limits: Several TRBV segments (TRBV5-6, TRBV5-1 and TRBV20-1 among them) occurred more frequently in patients than in controls. Compared with controls, patients showed significantly lower normalized Chao1 diversity.

In this sample, this clonotype turned up a few times. Its matching antigen is unknown. V is TRBV7-9 and J is TRBJ2-3; D uncertain. Sequencing was performed on blood. The source is a girl aged 2 to 17 with multiple sclerosis. CDR3 DNA: TGTGCCAGCCAAATCACAGATACGCAGTATTTT. It codes for CASQITDTQYF.